There are a few counts of the clone carrying this T cell receptor beta chain. The antigen remains undetermined. This sample is drawn from a study of Graves' ophthalmopathy and Graves' hyperthyroidism. Scientists amplified the TCR beta CDR3 regions from RNA transcripts. RT-PCR with HTBI primers came first, then second-round multiplex PCR. Each CDR3 protein gets one entry after TCRdb re-called the multiplex PCR reads with MiXCR. The data show 200,000 to 300,000 distinct CDR3 sequences, around 45% seen once. The study excluded patients with other autoimmune diseases, uncontrolled infections, pregnancy or lactation. The V gene lost 5 bases and the J gene lost 3 bases, with 19 bases spanning the gap. From germline, CDR1 is LNHDA and CDR2 SQIVND (reference sequence). This CDR3 region has 16 residues. Notes on the study in general: Built on 13 signatures, a model told ophthalmopathy apart from stable hyperthyroidism with approximately 91% sensitivity and approximately 81% specificity.

This rearrangement joins TRBV19 to TRBJ1-1; D is undetermined. This sequence originates from an adult man with Graves' ophthalmopathy. Sequenced input: peripheral blood. CDR3 region: CASSFTRPPWDTEAFF. The CDR3 bases are TGTGCCAGTAGTTTTACAAGGCCCCCATGGGACACTGAAGCTTTCTTT. The whole variable domain, remainder taken from reference TRBV19 and TRBJ1-1, is DGGITQSPKYLFRKEGQNVTLSCEQNLNHDAMYWYRQDPGQGLRLIYYSQIVNDFQKGDIAEGYSVSREKKESFPLTVTSAQKNPTAFYLCASSFTRPPWDTEAFFGQGTRLTVV.